This record concerns one T cell receptor (beta chain) sequence. Its antigen is unidentified. This sample is drawn from a study of PD-1 blockade in classical Hodgkin lymphoma. Findings and limits, study-wide: Lower baseline TCR diversity marked trial partial responders and progressors.

TCRdb's copy holds only in-frame clones and misses some; the assay was immunoSEQ multiplex PCR. The sample carries 120,000 to 150,000 clones, approximately 81% recorded once. All patients relapsed after autologous stem cell transplantation, and brentuximab vedotin exposure varied. Responses achieved at best were complete response, partial response or progressive disease. The CDR3 spans 15 residues. Germline V lookup: CDR1 MDHEN, CDR2 SYDVKM. With V trimmed by 2 bases and J by 4 bases, 3 bases remained unmatched. This specimen was peripheral blood mononuclear cells (PBMCs), taken before the second cycle of nivolumab. V gene TRBV28 combines with J gene TRBJ2-1; TRBD1 matches at 9 bases. The TCR originated in a human donor with classical Hodgkin lymphoma. The CDR3 bases are TGTGCCAGCAGTTTAAACAGGGGGCCATACAATGAGCAGTTCTTC. Amino acids: CASSLNRGPYNEQFF.